A single sample gave rise to the 20 T cell receptor beta chains below, sequenced in a study of blood T cell repertoires in COVID-19. The table came from immunoSEQ multiplex PCR; TCRdb's copy has only in-frame clones and leaves some out. Among 65,000 to 95,000 clones listed, approximately 86% were seen once. Sequenced sample: peripheral blood. These receptor sequences come from a man aged 65-85 years with acute or convalescent COVID-19.

The chain is built from TRBV4-3 and TRBJ2-3, with 9 bases that match TRBD2. Trimming took 1 base from V and 5 from J; bases not matched to a gene: 10. There are 17 residues in the CDR3. CDR1 LGHNA and CDR2 YSLEER come from the germline V gene. CDR3 protein: CASSQGFTRGGRDTQYF. The CDR3 DNA reads TGCGCCAGCAGCCAAGGTTTCACGCGGGGGGGCCGAGATACGCAGTATTTT.

The chain has TRBV7-8 and TRBJ1-2; D is undetermined. V was shortened by 5 bases and J by 4 bases, with 17 bases between the two germline ends. The CDR3 extends over 15 amino acids. Germline V CDR1 and CDR2: SGHVS, FQNEAQ. The CDR3 is CASSPRGNNLYGYTF. CDR3 coding DNA: TGTGCCAGCAGCCCCCGGGGTAATAACCTCTATGGCTACACCTTC.

The V and J genes are TRBV5-1 and TRBJ2-1; TRBD1 matches 11 bases. This CDR3 has 14 residues. CDR1 SGHRS and CDR2 YFSETQ come from the germline V gene. After removal of 3 bases from V and 10 bases from J, the junction contained 6 bases not matched to a gene. CDR3 loop: CASSSGTGGGEQFF. The CDR3 DNA reads TGCGCCAGCAGCTCCGGGACAGGGGGTGGGGAGCAGTTCTTC. Variable domain in full (rest from reference TRBV5-1 and TRBJ2-1): KAGVTQTPRYLIKTRGQQVTLSCSPISGHRSVSWYQQTPGQGLQFLFEYFSETQRNKGNFPGRFSGRQFSNSRSEMNVSTLELGDSALYLCASSSGTGGGEQFFGPGTRLTVL.

This chain uses TRBV11-2 with TRBJ1-6; 7 bases align to TRBD1. V was clipped by 6 bases and J by 4 bases; unmatched bases: 6. Germline V gene data show CDR1 as SGHAT and CDR2 as FQNNGV. The CDR3 loop spans 15 amino acids. The CDR3 DNA follows: TGTGCCAGCAGGGTACCGGGACAGTATAATTCACCCCTCCACTTT. Protein sequence: CASRVPGQYNSPLHF.

The chain joins TRBV27 to TRBJ1-5; D not certain. The germline V gene encodes CDR1 MNHEY and CDR2 SMNVEV (reference sequence). The CDR3 is 14 residues long. V lost 1 base and J 1 base, leaving 5 bases between the germline ends. The CDR3 sequence is CASSLFGSNQPQHF. The CDR3 bases are TGTGCCAGCAGTTTATTTGGCAGCAATCAGCCCCAGCATTTT.

The chain recombines TRBV7-3 with TRBJ2-1; perhaps TRBD2 as D (5 bases). The length of the CDR3 is 13 residues. Germline CDR1 reads SGHTA; CDR2 reads FQGTGA. Trimming shortened V by 4 bases and J by 6 bases, and 10 bases separated the two germline ends. The CDR3 DNA reads TGTGCCAGCAGCTCCGGGGTTGGCAATGAGCAGTTCTTC. Encoded protein: CASSSGVGNEQFF.

The chain recombines TRBV28 with TRBJ2-1, with no clear D. Trimming took 5 bases from V and 2 from J, leaving 13 bases between them. Germline values: CDR1 MDHEN, CDR2 SYDVKM. The CDR3 runs to 15 residues. The CDR3, as DNA: TGTGCCAGCAGTAGTGGAGCGTTAGCCTACAATGAGCAGTTCTTC. This encodes CASSSGALAYNEQFF. Supplemented by reference TRBV28 and TRBJ2-1, the full variable domain reads DVKVTQSSRYLVKRTGEKVFLECVQDMDHENMFWYRQDPGLGLRLIYFSYDVKMKEKGDIPEGYSVSREKKERFSLILESASTNQTSMYLCASSSGALAYNEQFFGPGTRLTVL.

V usage is TRBV6-6 and J usage is TRBJ2-1; 9 bases align to TRBD2. Germline V gene lookup returns CDR1 MNHNY and CDR2 SVGAGI (reference sequence). The junction had 15 bases not matched to a gene; V was cut back by 5 bases and J by 7 bases. CDR3 length: 17 amino acids. The CDR3 is CASSQRAGGETRNEQFF. The CDR3 nucleotides read TGTGCCAGCAGTCAAAGGGCGGGAGGGGAAACACGGAATGAGCAGTTCTTC.

V and J are TRBV5-1 and TRBJ2-1, with 9 bases that match TRBD2. CDR1 is SGHRS, CDR2 YFSETQ, per germline. This CDR3 is 17 amino acids long. The V gene end was trimmed by 1 base and the J gene end by 2 bases; junction bases not matched to a gene: 7. The CDR3 sequence: CASSLLRGGAAYNEQFF. CDR3 in DNA: TGCGCCAGCAGCTTGCTGCGCGGGGGGGCCGCCTACAATGAGCAGTTCTTC.

This sequence joins TRBV5-1 and TRBJ2-1; no firm D call. This CDR3 comprises 14 residues. V gave up 4 bases and J gave up 6 bases, with 14 bases separating them. In germline, CDR1 is SGHRS, CDR2 YFSETQ. The CDR3 region is CASSPGSRFNEQFF. CDR3 DNA: TGCGCCAGCAGCCCCGGTTCTCGGTTCAATGAGCAGTTCTTC.

The chain is built from TRBV19 and TRBJ2-3, with TRBD2 identical over 8 bases. The length of the CDR3 is 16 residues. Trimming took 4 bases from V and 8 from J; bases not matched to a gene: 14. CDR1 LNHDA and CDR2 SQIVND come from the germline V gene (reference sequence). The CDR3 region is CASSSNSGATQATQYF. Written as DNA, the CDR3 is TGTGCCAGTAGTAGTAATAGCGGGGCTACCCAGGCTACGCAGTATTTT.

The genes are TRBV5-1 and TRBJ1-5; D is perhaps TRBD1 (6 bases). Germline CDR1 is SGHRS and CDR2 is YFSETQ. V gave up 0 bases and J gave up 3 bases, with 16 bases separating them. The CDR3 consists of 17 residues. The CDR3 nucleotides are TGCGCCAGCAGCTTGGCTACAGGGATTGGACCCAATCAGCCCCAGCATTTT. Translating gives CASSLATGIGPNQPQHF.

The chain links TRBV24-1 to TRBJ2-5, with D possibly being TRBD1 (6 bases). Germline CDR1 reads KGHDR; CDR2 reads SFDVKD. The CDR3 consists of 14 residues. Trimming shortened V by 3 bases and J by 2 bases, and 9 bases separated the two germline ends. The CDR3 DNA reads TGTGCCACCAGTGATGCGGACAGACAAGAGACCCAGTACTTC. Amino acids: CATSDADRQETQYF.

The J gene is TRBJ2-7, the V gene TRBV7-9; D gene ambiguous. V was cut by 4 bases and J by 0 bases, with 10 bases left in between. This CDR3 has 14 residues. Germline CDR1 and CDR2: SEHNR and FQNEAQ (reference sequence). The CDR3 DNA is TGTGCCAGCAGCTCCCGTGGCCTCTCCTACGAGCAGTACTTC. Residues: CASSSRGLSYEQYF.

V is TRBV9 and J is TRBJ2-7; 11 bases fit TRBD2. CDR3 length: 15 residues. The V and J ends lost 4 bases and 1 base, in that order; junction bases with no gene match: 4. CDR1 and CDR2 from the germline V gene are SGDLS and YYNGEE. The CDR3 DNA is TGTGCCAGCAGCCCCAGGACTAGCGGGTCCTACGAGCAGTACTTC. It specifies CASSPRTSGSYEQYF.

This chain links TRBV3-1 (or the pseudogene TRBV3-2) with TRBJ2-1, with a tentative D call TRBD2 (5 bases). V gave up 2 bases and J gave up 5 bases, with 10 bases separating them. The CDR3 sequence is 14 residues long. Per germline, CDR1 LGHDT and CDR2 YNNKEL (reference sequence). CDR3 protein: CASSQTTNNNEQFF. For the CDR3, the DNA is TGTGCCAGCAGCCAAACGACTAACAACAATGAGCAGTTCTTC.

The chain links TRBV3-1 (or the pseudogene TRBV3-2) to TRBJ1-6, with 10 bases lining up with TRBD1. The germline V gene encodes CDR1 LGHDT and CDR2 YNNKEL (reference sequence). Trimming at V came to 4 bases and at J to 7 bases, leaving 1 base not matched to a gene. This CDR3 region has 14 residues. The CDR3 sequence: CASSLGQGNSPLHF. DNA for the CDR3: TGTGCCAGCAGCCTGGGACAGGGGAATTCACCCCTCCACTTT.

The sample holds one count of this clone. The J gene is TRBJ1-3, the V gene TRBV2; tentatively, D is TRBD1 (5 bases). This CDR3 spans 18 amino acids. CDR1 SNHLY and CDR2 FYNNEI come from the germline V gene. Trimming left V 0 bases short and J 3 bases short, with 18 bases between. CDR3 protein: CASSEAPSTPGVGNTIYF. The CDR3 DNA reads TGTGCCAGCAGTGAAGCGCCCTCGACACCGGGGGTTGGAAACACCATATATTTT.

This chain uses TRBV19 with TRBJ2-2; 9 nucleotides agree with TRBD2. This CDR3 contains 18 residues. Unmatched junction bases numbered 7, after V lost 2 bases and J lost 0 bases. Germline CDR1 and CDR2: LNHDA and SQIVND (reference sequence). CDR3 in DNA: TGTGCCAGTAGTATATTGCATAGCGGGAGACCGAACACCGGGGAGCTGTTTTTT. Translated, it gives CASSILHSGRPNTGELFF.

The chain employs TRBV2 and TRBJ1-6; D gene unclear. Germline loops: CDR1 SNHLY, CDR2 FYNNEI. Trimming left V 5 bases short and J 5 bases short, with 10 bases between. This CDR3 spans 14 amino acids. The CDR3, as DNA: TGTGCCAGCAGTCGGGATATTAATAATTCACCCCTCCACTTT. Encoded protein: CASSRDINNSPLHF.